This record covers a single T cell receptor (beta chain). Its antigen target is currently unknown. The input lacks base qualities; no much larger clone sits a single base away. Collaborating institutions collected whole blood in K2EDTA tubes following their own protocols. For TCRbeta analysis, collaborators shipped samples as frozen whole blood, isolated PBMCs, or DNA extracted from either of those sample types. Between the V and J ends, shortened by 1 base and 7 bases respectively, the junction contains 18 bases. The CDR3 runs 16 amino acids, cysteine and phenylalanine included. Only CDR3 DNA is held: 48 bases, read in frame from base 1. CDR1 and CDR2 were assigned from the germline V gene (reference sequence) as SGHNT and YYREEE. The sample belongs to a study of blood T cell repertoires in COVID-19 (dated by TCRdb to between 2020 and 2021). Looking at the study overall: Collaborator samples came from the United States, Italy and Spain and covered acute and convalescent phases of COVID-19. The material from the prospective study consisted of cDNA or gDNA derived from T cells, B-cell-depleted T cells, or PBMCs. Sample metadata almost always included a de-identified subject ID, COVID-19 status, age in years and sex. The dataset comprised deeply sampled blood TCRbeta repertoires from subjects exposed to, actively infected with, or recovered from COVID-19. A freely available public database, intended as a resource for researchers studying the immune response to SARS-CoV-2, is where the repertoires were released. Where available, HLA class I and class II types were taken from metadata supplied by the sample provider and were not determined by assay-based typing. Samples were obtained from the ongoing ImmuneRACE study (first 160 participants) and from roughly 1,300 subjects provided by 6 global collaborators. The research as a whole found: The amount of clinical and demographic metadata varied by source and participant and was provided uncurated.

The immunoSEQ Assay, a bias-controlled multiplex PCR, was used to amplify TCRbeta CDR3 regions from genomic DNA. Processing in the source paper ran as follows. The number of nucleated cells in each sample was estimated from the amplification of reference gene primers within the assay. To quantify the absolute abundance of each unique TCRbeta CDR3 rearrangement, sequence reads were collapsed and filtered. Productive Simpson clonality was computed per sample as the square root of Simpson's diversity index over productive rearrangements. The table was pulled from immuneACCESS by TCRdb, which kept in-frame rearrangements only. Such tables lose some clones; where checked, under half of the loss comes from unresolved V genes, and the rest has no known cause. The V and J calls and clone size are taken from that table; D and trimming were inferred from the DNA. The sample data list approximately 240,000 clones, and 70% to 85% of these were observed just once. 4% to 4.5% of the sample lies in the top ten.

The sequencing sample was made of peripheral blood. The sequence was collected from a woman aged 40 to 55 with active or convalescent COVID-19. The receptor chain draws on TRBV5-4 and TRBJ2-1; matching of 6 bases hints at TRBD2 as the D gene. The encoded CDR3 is CASSLPGTFSGNEQFF. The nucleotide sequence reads TGTGCCAGCAGCTTGCCGGGGACTTTCTCAGGAAATGAGCAGTTCTTC.